The 13 T cell receptor beta chains below were found in one sample sequenced in a study of blood T cell repertoires in COVID-19 (dated by TCRdb to the early 2020s). Receptors were amplified or captured by the immunoSEQ multiplex PCR assay. What TCRdb holds here is the immuneACCESS table cut down to in-frame rearrangements. Part of the clones is not present; checked against another copy, under half of the missing clones reflect an unresolved V gene, and the others are unexplained. The sample table records around 620,000 clones; about 90% of these occur just once. In total, the top ten clones hold under 0.3% of the sample. Sequencing was performed on peripheral blood. These TCRs come from a woman in her late teens or twenties with acute or convalescent COVID-19.

J is TRBJ1-1 and V is TRBV7-9; D remains ambiguous. Between the trimmed V and J ends, which lost 4 bases and 1 base, there was a span of 10 bases. CDR3 length equals 14 residues. Germline V gene sequence: CDR1 SEHNR, CDR2 FQNEAQ (reference sequence). The CDR3 sequence: CASSYPNWNTEAFF. The CDR3 nucleotides read TGTGCCAGCAGCTATCCGAACTGGAACACTGAAGCTTTCTTT.

The CDR3 DNA follows: TGTGCCACCAGCAGAGATAAGGGGGCGGGCTACACCTTC. Translation gives CATSRDKGAGYTF. This chain links TRBV15 with TRBJ1-2; TRBD1 aligns across 7 bases. This CDR3 contains 13 residues. Germline loops: CDR1 LNHNV, CDR2 YYDKDF (reference sequence). Trimming removed 0 bases from V and 8 bases from J; junction bases left unmatched: 3.

The gene calls are TRBV9 and TRBJ2-5; D is perhaps TRBD2 (5 bases). CDR1 SGDLS and CDR2 YYNGEE come from the germline V gene. V lost 3 bases and J 0 bases, leaving 9 bases between the germline ends. This CDR3 spans 14 amino acids. The CDR3 loop is CASSEEGYQETQYF. The CDR3 DNA sequence: TGTGCCAGCAGCGAAGAGGGTTACCAAGAGACCCAGTACTTC.

The chain uses TRBV7-3 and TRBJ2-3; 8 bases agree with TRBD2. The ends lost 5 bases at V and 4 bases at J; junction bases unmatched: 11. CDR1 SGHTA and CDR2 FQGTGA come from the germline V gene. The CDR3 covers 16 residues. The CDR3 is CASSHSTGGLSDTQYF. In nucleotides, the CDR3 is TGTGCCAGCAGCCACTCGACGGGGGGGCTTTCAGATACGCAGTATTTT.

This chain links TRBV2 with TRBJ2-6, with no clear D. The CDR3 contains 15 residues. Trimming shortened V by 3 bases and J by 4 bases, and 10 bases separated the two germline ends. Germline V lookup: CDR1 SNHLY, CDR2 FYNNEI. This CDR3 is CASSEVPQGANVLTF. Written as DNA, the CDR3 is TGTGCCAGCAGTGAGGTCCCGCAGGGGGCCAACGTCCTGACTTTC.

This chain links TRBV4-1 with TRBJ2-2, with D uncertain. The germline V gene has CDR1 MGHRA and CDR2 YSYEKL. The CDR3 contains 16 residues. Trimming pared 4 bases from V and 0 bases from J, leaving 12 bases between. CDR3 nucleotide sequence: TGCGCCAGCAGCCCCATAGCAGTCGCGAACACCGGGGAGCTGTTTTTT. This gives the protein CASSPIAVANTGELFF.

The rearrangement uses TRBV6-4 and TRBJ2-3; D possibly corresponds to TRBD2 (5 bases). There are 15 residues in the CDR3. From germline, CDR1 is MRHNA and CDR2 SNTAGT. The V and J ends lost 5 bases and 0 bases respectively, with 12 bases between them. In nucleotides, the CDR3 is TGTGCCAGCAGTCTAGGACTTTCTAGCACAGATACGCAGTATTTT. Translating it yields CASSLGLSSTDTQYF.

The rearrangement joins TRBV24-1 to TRBJ2-2, with 7 nucleotides matching TRBD1. The CDR3 covers 15 residues. From germline, CDR1 is KGHDR and CDR2 SFDVKD. The ends lost 7 bases at V and 3 bases at J; junction bases unmatched: 7. Here the CDR3 reads CATSDEGAHTGELFF. CDR3 DNA sequence: TGTGCCACCAGCGATGAGGGGGCCCACACCGGGGAGCTGTTTTTT.

The sample holds one count of this clone. The rearrangement links TRBV19 to TRBJ1-3; no reliable D call. The CDR3 runs 14 residues. CDR1 is LNHDA, CDR2 SQIVND, per germline (reference sequence). V was clipped by 6 bases and J by 4 bases, with 13 bases between them. CDR3 loop: CASSPGRAGNTIYF. The CDR3 DNA reads TGTGCCAGTAGCCCTGGTCGAGCGGGAAACACCATATATTTT.

This chain links TRBV6-6 with TRBJ1-2; 7 bases match TRBD1. V was pared by 0 bases and J by 4 bases, with 5 bases of the junction left unmatched. The germline V gene encodes CDR1 MNHNY and CDR2 SVGAGI (reference sequence). The CDR3 contains 15 residues. This chain's CDR3 is CASSYSSGQIYGYTF. The CDR3 bases are TGTGCCAGCAGTTACTCGTCGGGACAGATCTATGGCTACACCTTC.

The chain carries TRBV20-1 and TRBJ2-1; TRBD2 matches at 11 bases. Germline V gives CDR1 DFQATT, CDR2 SNEGSKA (reference sequence). The CDR3 loop spans 11 amino acids. As DNA, the CDR3 is TGCTCTAGCGGGGGGTACAATGAGCAGTTCTTC. Its protein is CSSGGYNEQFF.

The chain links TRBV7-9 to TRBJ1-5; D is ambiguous. The CDR3 sequence is 16 residues long. Trimming cost V 5 bases and J 0 bases, with 14 bases left between them. In germline, CDR1 is SEHNR, CDR2 FQNEAQ (reference sequence). CDR3 residues: CASSPTGSFSNQPQHF. DNA for the CDR3: TGTGCCAGCAGCCCTACCGGGTCCTTTAGCAATCAGCCCCAGCATTTT.

This clone was recorded once. The V call is TRBV4-3, the J call TRBJ1-2, with TRBD1 identical over 7 bases. Germline lookup yields CDR1 LGHNA and CDR2 YSLEER. V shed 4 bases and J 6 bases; nucleotides not matched to a gene: 8. The CDR3 spans 14 residues. This CDR3 is CASSRLGQGDGYTF. The CDR3 bases are TGCGCCAGCAGCCGCCTAGGTCAGGGGGATGGCTACACCTTC.